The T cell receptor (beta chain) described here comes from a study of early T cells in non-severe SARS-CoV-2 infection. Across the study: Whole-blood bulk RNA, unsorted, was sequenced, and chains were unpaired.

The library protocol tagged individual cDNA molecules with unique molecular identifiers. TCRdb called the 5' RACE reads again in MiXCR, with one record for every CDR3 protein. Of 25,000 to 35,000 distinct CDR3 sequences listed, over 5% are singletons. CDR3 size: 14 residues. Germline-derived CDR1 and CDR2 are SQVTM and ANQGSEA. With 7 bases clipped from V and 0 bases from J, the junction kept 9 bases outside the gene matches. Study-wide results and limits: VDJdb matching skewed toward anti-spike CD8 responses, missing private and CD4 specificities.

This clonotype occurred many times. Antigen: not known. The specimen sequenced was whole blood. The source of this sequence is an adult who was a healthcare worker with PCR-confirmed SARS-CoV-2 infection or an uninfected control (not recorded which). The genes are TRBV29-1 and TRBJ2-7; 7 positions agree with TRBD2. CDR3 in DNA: TGCAGCGCAGGTAGCGGGTCGAGCTCCTACGAGCAGTACTTC. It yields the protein CSAGSGSSSYEQYF.